The 27 T cell receptor beta chains listed next were all sequenced from one sample in a study of blood T cells in healthy people across ages. A second PCR, run for about 7 to 12 cycles, used a sample-barcoded 5' primer plus a J-beta primer mix. TCRdb re-called the 5' RACE reads with MiXCR, one entry per CDR3 protein. The sample includes 500,000 to 550,000 distinct CDR3 sequences, approximately 25% of them seen just once. The sample was also reused in another study, on T cells of mothers and their children.

The sequencing sample was made of blood. The receptors were sampled from a boy younger than 18 in good health.

V is TRBV20-1 and J is TRBJ1-4, with unresolved D. Trimming removed 7 bases at V and 5 bases at J, with 14 bases between. The CDR3 spans 13 residues. From germline, CDR1 is DFQATT and CDR2 SNEGSKA (reference sequence). Written as DNA, the CDR3 is TGCAGTGTTAGGTCGGGTCTCAATGAAAAACTGTTTTTT. This translates into CSVRSGLNEKLFF.

V usage is TRBV7-2 and J usage is TRBJ1-1; no clear D. The V end was cut by 5 bases, the J end by 0 bases, with 13 bases between. CDR1 SGHTA and CDR2 FQGNSA come from the germline V gene. The CDR3 extends over 15 amino acids. The CDR3, as DNA: TGTGCCAGCAGCCTGCTAGGCGGATTGAACACTGAAGCTTTCTTT. Amino acid sequence: CASSLLGGLNTEAFF. Full variable domain (remainder filled in from reference TRBV7-2 and TRBJ1-1): GAGVSQSPSNKVTEKGKDVELRCDPISGHTALYWYRQSLGQGLEFLIYFQGNSAPDKSGLPSDRFSAERTGGSVSTLTIQRTQQEDSAVYLCASSLLGGLNTEAFFGQGTRLTVV.

This CDR3 reads CASSVAGGGGAYNEQFF. The CDR3 region has the DNA TGTGCCAGCAGCGTGGCGGGAGGAGGTGGGGCCTACAATGAGCAGTTCTTC. The chain combines TRBV9 with TRBJ2-1; 8 nucleotides line up with TRBD2. V shed 2 bases, J shed 2 bases, and the junction held 9 bases outside the gene matches. This CDR3 has 17 residues. Germline values: CDR1 SGDLS, CDR2 YYNGEE.

The chain joins TRBV28 to TRBJ1-1; TRBD1 matches at 7 bases. Per germline, CDR1 MDHEN and CDR2 SYDVKM. CDR3 length: 14 residues. Losses at the gene ends were 6 bases for V and 0 bases for J; bases not matched to a gene: 4. The chain's CDR3 is CASSPTGLNTEAFF. The CDR3 DNA follows: TGTGCCAGCAGCCCGACAGGGCTGAACACTGAAGCTTTCTTT.

The chain has TRBV28 and TRBJ2-3; 8 positions match TRBD2. Trimming at V came to 5 bases and at J to 0 bases, leaving 4 bases not matched to a gene. Germline lookup yields CDR1 MDHEN and CDR2 SYDVKM. This CDR3 contains 15 residues. The CDR3 protein is CASSPPSGSTDTQYF. The CDR3 region has the DNA TGTGCCAGCAGTCCCCCTAGCGGGAGCACAGATACGCAGTATTTT.

The chain couples TRBV27 to TRBJ2-1; TRBD2 might be the D (7 bases). The V and J ends lost 7 bases and 0 bases respectively, with 19 bases between them. The CDR3 is made up of 17 amino acids. Germline CDR1 and CDR2: MNHEY and SMNVEV (reference sequence). CDR3 in amino acids: CASIGAGALSSYNEQFF. For the CDR3, the DNA is TGTGCCAGCATAGGGGCGGGGGCGCTGAGCTCCTACAATGAGCAGTTCTTC.

V gene TRBV5-6 combines with J gene TRBJ2-7; D gene ambiguous. Germline CDR1 and CDR2: SGHDT and YYEEEE. The CDR3 length is 13 residues. The V gene lost 0 bases and the J gene lost 6 bases, with 10 bases spanning the gap. CDR3 protein: CASSLGFVSEQYF. CDR3 nucleotides: TGTGCCAGCAGCTTGGGGTTCGTCTCCGAGCAGTACTTC.

The chain links TRBV27 to TRBJ2-1; 10 bases are a match to TRBD2. Trimming removed 2 bases from V and 5 bases from J; junction bases left unmatched: 9. The V gene's germline CDR1 is MNHEY and CDR2 SMNVEV (reference sequence). The CDR3 is made up of 17 amino acids. The CDR3 sequence: CASSLGGLLAGNNEQFF. DNA for the CDR3: TGTGCCAGCAGTTTAGGGGGACTACTAGCGGGGAACAATGAGCAGTTCTTC.

The sample holds many counts of this clonotype. The chain uses TRBV7-2 and TRBJ1-4, with D perhaps TRBD1 (6 bases). Trimming stripped 2 bases from V and 2 bases from J, with 9 bases between. The CDR3 consists of 15 residues. Germline CDR1 SGHTA, CDR2 FQGNSA. CDR3 sequence reads: CASSLSGGTNEKLFF. The CDR3 region has the DNA TGTGCCAGCAGCTTATCCGGGGGCACTAATGAAAAACTGTTTTTT.

The chain links TRBV4-1 to TRBJ2-1, with D unclear. This CDR3 comprises 15 residues. CDR1 and CDR2 from the germline V gene are MGHRA and YSYEKL. V shed 4 bases and J shed 10 bases, with 20 bases lying between them. Written as DNA, the CDR3 is TGCGCCAGCAGCCCAAATGAAGATATGACACACGAGCAGTTCTTC. Residues: CASSPNEDMTHEQFF.

The V and J genes are TRBV2 and TRBJ2-1; weak D call: TRBD2 (5 bases). There are 16 residues in the CDR3. V was pared by 7 bases and J by 3 bases, with 19 bases between. Germline V gene sequence: CDR1 SNHLY, CDR2 FYNNEI. In nucleotides, the CDR3 is TGTGCCAGCACCTACCCATCGATGGAGGTCTACAATGAGCAGTTCTTC. Translated: CASTYPSMEVYNEQFF.

A few counts support this clonotype. This chain connects TRBV20-1 to TRBJ2-1; TRBD2 matches 9 bases. In germline, CDR1 is DFQATT, CDR2 SNEGSKA (reference sequence). The CDR3 is made up of 16 amino acids. Trimming at V came to 6 bases and at J to 1 base, leaving 10 bases not matched to a gene. CDR3 protein: CSALLRGGMSYNEQFF. The CDR3 bases are TGCAGTGCCTTGCTGCGGGGGGGCATGTCCTACAATGAGCAGTTCTTC.

This clonotype was detected a few times. This rearrangement joins TRBV30 to TRBJ2-4, with TRBD1 matching over 7 bases. The germline CDR1 and CDR2 sequences are GTSNPN and SVGIG (reference sequence). The CDR3 contains 17 residues. The V gene end was trimmed by 3 bases and the J gene end by 9 bases; junction bases not matched to a gene: 20. The CDR3 region has the DNA TGTGCCTGGAGACCGATATTCACAGGGGCCCAGTCCGGCATTCAGTACTTC. Amino acids: CAWRPIFTGAQSGIQYF. The whole variable domain, filled in from reference TRBV30 and TRBJ2-4, reads SQTIHQWPATLVQPVGSPLSLECTVEGTSNPNLYWYRQAAGRGLQLLFYSVGIGQISSEVPQNLSASRPQDRQFILSSKKLLLSDSGFYLCAWRPIFTGAQSGIQYFGAGTRLSVL.

The chain is built from TRBV4-2 and TRBJ1-1; D gene uncertain. CDR1 and CDR2 (germline): LGHNA, YNFKEQ. The CDR3 has 15 amino acids. V lost 3 bases to trimming and J lost 5 bases, with 16 bases between them. The CDR3 sequence is CASSHDEDGGTEAFF. In nucleotides, the CDR3 is TGTGCCAGCAGCCATGACGAAGATGGTGGGACTGAAGCTTTCTTT.

This clonotype was seen only a few times. At one boundary the junction diverges from the germline segment, which might be a read error. The rearrangement joins TRBV7-2 to TRBJ2-6; D may be TRBD1 or TRBD2 (5 bases each). Germline V lookup: CDR1 SGHTA, CDR2 FQGNSA. The length of the CDR3 is 17 residues. The CDR3 sequence: CASSLDAGSSGANVLTF. The CDR3 DNA sequence: TGTGCCAGCAGTTTAGATGCAGGGAGCTCTGGGGCCAACGTCCTGACTTTC.

This clonotype was counted between two and nine times. V and J are TRBV27 and TRBJ1-4; weak D call: TRBD1 (5 bases). The CDR3 consists of 13 residues. Trimming cost V 4 bases and J 7 bases, with 10 bases left between them. The germline CDR1 and CDR2 sequences are MNHEY and SMNVEV (reference sequence). The CDR3 DNA is TGTGCCAGCAGTTACCAGGGCTTTGAAAAACTGTTTTTT. Its translation: CASSYQGFEKLFF.

This clonotype was detected only a few times. The chain carries TRBV20-1 and TRBJ1-5; TRBD1 matches 8 bases. The CDR3 runs 12 residues. The J segment lost 4 bases and the V segment lost 6 bases, leaving 2 bases of the junction unmatched. The germline gives CDR1 DFQATT, CDR2 SNEGSKA (reference sequence). CDR3: CSANRGNQPQHF. For the CDR3, the DNA is TGCAGTGCGAACAGGGGGAATCAGCCCCAGCATTTT.

The chain recombines TRBV28 with TRBJ2-1; 7 positions agree with TRBD2. This CDR3 is built from 16 residues. Trimming cost V 5 bases and J 4 bases; bases outside gene matches: 11. Per germline, CDR1 MDHEN and CDR2 SYDVKM. CDR3 residues: CASSPQGSGLYNEQFF. CDR3 nucleotides: TGTGCCAGCAGTCCGCAGGGTAGCGGGTTGTACAATGAGCAGTTCTTC. The whole variable domain, filled in from reference TRBV28 and TRBJ2-1, reads DVKVTQSSRYLVKRTGEKVFLECVQDMDHENMFWYRQDPGLGLRLIYFSYDVKMKEKGDIPEGYSVSREKKERFSLILESASTNQTSMYLCASSPQGSGLYNEQFFGPGTRLTVL.

This rearrangement joins TRBV5-1 to TRBJ2-3; 7 nucleotides line up with TRBD2. Unmatched junction bases numbered 5, after V lost 5 bases and J lost 2 bases. This CDR3 is built from 14 residues. Germline V gives CDR1 SGHRS, CDR2 YFSETQ. CDR3 nucleotide sequence: TGCGCCAGCAGACCCAGCGGGGACACAGATACGCAGTATTTT. Residues: CASRPSGDTDTQYF.

The table lists this clonotype with many counts. The rearrangement uses TRBV6-1 and TRBJ1-1; tentative D call: TRBD1 (6 bases). Germline-derived CDR1 and CDR2 are MNHNS and SASEGT. This CDR3 is 18 amino acids long. V gave up 3 bases and J gave up 0 bases, with 20 bases separating them. CDR3 nucleotides: TGTGCCAGCAGTGACCGTTTGGCGACAGGCGGCATGAACACTGAAGCTTTCTTT. Protein: CASSDRLATGGMNTEAFF.

The chain has TRBV2 and TRBJ2-3, with 14 bases that match TRBD2. Germline V lookup: CDR1 SNHLY, CDR2 FYNNEI. This CDR3 is built from 19 residues. The ends lost 1 base at V and 3 bases at J; junction bases unmatched: 9. CDR3: CASSEEVWTSGGRTDTQYF. The CDR3 nucleotides are TGTGCCAGCAGTGAAGAAGTCTGGACTAGCGGGGGGAGGACAGATACGCAGTATTTT.

The chain recombines TRBV7-2 with TRBJ2-3; TRBD2 aligns across 14 bases. V shed 3 bases and J 1 base; nucleotides not matched to a gene: 6. The CDR3 runs to 18 residues. CDR1 SGHTA and CDR2 FQGNSA come from the germline V gene. Here the CDR3 DNA reads TGTGCCAGCAGCTTCCGACTAGCGGGAGGGCCGGGCACAGATACGCAGTATTTT. This gives the protein CASSFRLAGGPGTDTQYF.

The chain recombines TRBV25-1 with TRBJ2-1, with a weak D call TRBD2 (6 bases). Trimming left V 7 bases short and J 5 bases short, with 15 bases between. CDR3 length equals 14 residues. Germline CDR1 reads MGHDK; CDR2 reads SYGVNS. In DNA form, the CDR3 reads TGTGCCAGCATTTTACCGGGAGCTAACAATGAGCAGTTCTTC. It codes for CASILPGANNEQFF.

This clonotype was seen only a few times. The CDR3 loop reads CASSFGTSGISYNEQFF. The CDR3 nucleotides are TGTGCCAGCAGTTTCGGGACTAGCGGGATCTCCTACAATGAGCAGTTCTTC. V usage is TRBV27 and J usage is TRBJ2-1, with 13 nucleotides matching TRBD2. The CDR3 has 17 amino acids. Germline V CDR1 and CDR2: MNHEY, SMNVEV (reference sequence). The V gene end was trimmed by 3 bases and the J gene end by 0 bases; junction bases not matched to a gene: 2.

This clonotype was counted between two and nine times. Sequence at one end of the junction differs from germline and may be a read error. The genes are TRBV20-1 and TRBJ1-1; D might be TRBD1 (5 bases). The germline V gene has CDR1 DFQATT and CDR2 SNEGSKA (reference sequence). CDR3 length: 17 residues. The CDR3 bases are TGCAGTGCTAGAGATCATCGGTTGGACTGGGGGAGAACTGGAGCTTTCTTT. This encodes CSARDHRLDWGRTGAFF.

J is TRBJ2-3 and V is TRBV10-2; D is uncertain. The V and J ends lost 5 bases and 2 bases respectively, with 17 bases between them. CDR3 length: 16 residues. Looked up from germline, CDR1 is WSHSY and CDR2 is SAAADI. For the CDR3, the DNA is TGCGCCAGCAGTAACCTGGTTAGGGTCCACACAGATACGCAGTATTTT. Residues: CASSNLVRVHTDTQYF.

This clonotype turned up a few times. One end of the junction varies from germline; a read error may be responsible. CDR3 protein: CASSQDLGVETQCF. CDR3 DNA sequence: TGCGCCAGCAGCCAAGATTTGGGGGTAGAGACCCAGTGCTTC. J is TRBJ2-5 and V is TRBV4-3, with D perhaps given as TRBD1 or TRBD2 (5 bases each). Germline CDR1 LGHNA, CDR2 YSLEER. The CDR3 spans 14 residues.